Listed below are T cell receptor beta chains from one sample, sequenced in a study of T cell repertoires in cytomegalovirus infection. Using its own MiXCR run on the reads, TCRdb lists one record per CDR3 protein. The table lists 250,000 or so distinct CDR3 sequences, roughly an eighth of them singletons, with approximately 1.8% in the top ten. The sequencing sample was made of PBMCs. All receptors come from a human donor in good health (CMV status not recorded). Some clones in this sample may be carry-over from other donors' samples. The CDR3 runs from the conserved cysteine through the conserved F or W. Where a row states a size, it is once, few, many or the class of an expanded clone; other rows omit it.

abundance: .; v_gene: TRBV3-1; CDR3aa: CASSQDRRNYEQYF
abundance: many; v_gene: TRBV7-2; CDR3aa: CASSRGTTLTGELFF
abundance: few; v_gene: TRBV5-1; CDR3aa: CASSPLNSYEQYF
abundance: few; v_gene: TRBV28; CDR3aa: CASRQDFTEAFF
abundance: many; v_gene: TRBV7-2; CDR3aa: CASSRDRLNEKLFF
abundance: many; v_gene: TRBV7-2; CDR3aa: CASSLEVTARTDTQYF
abundance: few; v_gene: TRBV20-1; CDR3aa: CSATRLAGDREETQYF
abundance: many; v_gene: TRBV7-2; CDR3aa: CASSLQGAREQFF
abundance: many; v_gene: TRBV12-3/TRBV12-4; CDR3aa: CASSWGNPVKYGYTF
abundance: few; v_gene: TRBV12-3/TRBV12-4; CDR3aa: CASTPDPLAGYNEQFF
abundance: many; v_gene: TRBV7-2; CDR3aa: CASSRQLQETQYF
abundance: .; v_gene: TRBV19; CDR3aa: CASSISDGLNQPQHF
abundance: many; v_gene: TRBV7-2; CDR3aa: CASSLALGGGHNEQFF
abundance: .; v_gene: TRBV20-1; CDR3aa: CSASGPEPLYGYTF
abundance: few; v_gene: TRBV3-1; CDR3aa: CASSQGLTREQFF
abundance: few; v_gene: TRBV29-1; CDR3aa: CSATRSGTGDNEQFF
abundance: .; v_gene: TRBV20-1; CDR3aa: CSARKGASSYNEQFF
abundance: .; v_gene: TRBV20-1; CDR3aa: CSARQGDYEQYF
abundance: few; v_gene: TRBV20-1; CDR3aa: CSARGDGATNSPLHF
abundance: many; v_gene: TRBV7-2; CDR3aa: CASRGPMLSGNTIYF
abundance: many; v_gene: TRBV6-2/TRBV6-3; CDR3aa: CASSYNRVRPDTQYF
abundance: many; v_gene: TRBV19; CDR3aa: CASSMTNYGYTF
abundance: many; v_gene: TRBV7-2; CDR3aa: CASSLGRSRSGNTIYF
abundance: many; v_gene: TRBV7-8; CDR3aa: CASSPPRRLGQETQYF
abundance: few; v_gene: TRBV19; CDR3aa: CASSIRPDTYSGNTIYF
abundance: few; v_gene: TRBV28; CDR3aa: CASSSPGQGTTDTQYF
abundance: .; v_gene: TRBV23-1; CDR3aa: CASSQPPTQGPPGTQYF
abundance: few; v_gene: TRBV18; CDR3aa: CASSPTSDNEQFF
abundance: many; v_gene: TRBV7-6; CDR3aa: CASSLSVGTDTQYF
abundance: .; v_gene: TRBV19; CDR3aa: CASSIDPGHREKLFF
abundance: .; v_gene: TRBV7-2; CDR3aa: CASSLGVGNYEQYF
abundance: many; v_gene: TRBV7-2; CDR3aa: CASSSIFYEQYF
abundance: once; v_gene: TRBV20-1; CDR3aa: CSARGPAPSTDTQYF
abundance: few; v_gene: TRBV5-1; CDR3aa: CASSKTGLGDTQYF